This TCR beta chain is from a study of T cell changes during pregnancy in multiple sclerosis. The assay was immunoSEQ multiplex PCR, and TCRdb's table has in-frame clones only and misses some. Here the sample spans about 75,000 clones, 94% being singletons. The receptor was derived from a female donor with multiple sclerosis, enrolled in a pregnancy study. The starting material was CD4+ T cells from peripheral blood mononuclear cells, obtained after pregnancy.

CDR3 loop: CASSGRGGELFF. CDR3 nucleotide sequence: TGTGCCAGCAGCGGACGGGGCGGGGAGCTGTTTTTT. The V call is TRBV11-3, the J call TRBJ2-2, with D possibly being TRBD2 (5 bases). V was trimmed by 5 bases and J by 7 bases, leaving 8 bases between them. Germline V gives CDR1 SGHNT, CDR2 YENEEA. This CDR3 spans 12 amino acids.